The clone carrying this T cell receptor beta chain showed up just a few times. Its target is not known. A much larger clone differs from this one at a single base, so this may be a read error. The CDR3 does not close with the conserved phenylalanine or tryptophan, likely indicating a read error. These data come from a study of T cells in Graves' hyperthyroidism and ophthalmopathy. Across the study: The initial diagnosis was the point when peripheral blood was collected, ahead of any treatment.

Diagnostic decisions used clinical symptoms, serum thyroxine and TRAb, thyroid ultrasound and orbital computed tomography. From RNA transcripts, TCR beta CDR3 regions were amplified. The HTBI set primed first-round TCR CDR3 RT-PCR. In TCRdb, the multiplex PCR reads were re-called with MiXCR into one record per CDR3 protein. The sample contains about 640,000 distinct CDR3 sequences, roughly 20% of which appear only once. Study-wide findings and caveats: The authors' 13 V-J model separated ophthalmopathy from stable hyperthyroidism.

This TCR was recovered from a man aged 25 to 45 with Graves' ophthalmopathy. Source material: blood.

CDR3 loop: CASSGNYNEQFL. CDR3 DNA sequence: TGTGCCAGCAGCGGAAATTACAATGAGCAGTTCCTC. This sequence joins TRBV7-2 and TRBJ2-1; D is unresolved. Between the trimmed V and J ends, which lost 5 bases and 4 bases, there was a span of 6 bases. CDR1 and CDR2 from the germline V gene are SGHTA and FQGNSA. The CDR3 is 12 residues long.